Presented here are 9 T cell receptor beta chains from one specimen sequenced in a study of blood T cell repertoires in COVID-19. TCRdb keeps only in-frame clones here, not all; method: immunoSEQ multiplex PCR. The table lists some 30,000 clones, around 85% of them singletons. Specimen: peripheral blood. The receptors stem from an elderly woman with active or convalescent COVID-19.

The chain employs TRBV19 and TRBJ2-3; 13 bases are shared with TRBD2. CDR3 length equals 18 residues. The germline CDR1 and CDR2 sequences are LNHDA and SQIVND (reference sequence). The trim removed 3 bases at V and 0 bases at J, leaving 6 bases unmatched. The CDR3 sequence is CASSIPLAGGPSTDTQYF. In nucleotides, the CDR3 is TGTGCCAGTAGTATCCCACTAGCGGGGGGGCCAAGCACAGATACGCAGTATTTT.

This clone has just one count. V gene TRBV7-2 combines with J gene TRBJ2-3; 7 bases fit TRBD2. This CDR3 has 16 residues. V trimming: 3 bases; J trimming: 3 bases; junction bases outside the gene matches: 9. Germline CDR1 is SGHTA and CDR2 is FQGNSA. The CDR3 region has the DNA TGTGCCAGCAGCTTGCTTGGGGGGGACGCGACAGATACGCAGTATTTT. It yields the protein CASSLLGGDATDTQYF.

The rearrangement links TRBV20-1 to TRBJ2-7, with 10 bases that match TRBD1. Per germline, CDR1 DFQATT and CDR2 SNEGSKA (reference sequence). The CDR3 length is 16 residues. V trimming: 3 bases; J trimming: 4 bases; junction bases outside the gene matches: 12. The CDR3 coding sequence is TGCAGTGCTAGTAGGGCGATGCGACAGGGGGCTTACGAGCAGTACTTC. Protein: CSASRAMRQGAYEQYF.

CDR3 protein: CASSKYTGTGDFQPQHF. In DNA form, the CDR3 reads TGTGCCAGTAGTAAATATACCGGGACAGGTGACTTTCAGCCCCAGCATTTT. V is TRBV19 and J is TRBJ1-5; 8 bases align to TRBD1. This CDR3 contains 17 residues. V was pared by 4 bases and J by 6 bases, with 14 bases of the junction left unmatched. CDR1 is LNHDA and CDR2 is SQIVND in the germline V gene (reference sequence). Together with reference TRBV19 and TRBJ1-5, the CDR3 gives the full variable domain: DGGITQSPKYLFRKEGQNVTLSCEQNLNHDAMYWYRQDPGQGLRLIYYSQIVNDFQKGDIAEGYSVSREKKESFPLTVTSAQKNPTAFYLCASSKYTGTGDFQPQHFGDGTRLSIL.

The CDR3 DNA sequence: TGTGCCAGTAGTACGACAGGGAACCTTCAGGGTCAGCCCCAGCATTTT. The encoded protein is CASSTTGNLQGQPQHF. The chain links TRBV19 to TRBJ1-5; 7 positions match TRBD1. V trimming: 4 bases; J trimming: 6 bases; junction bases outside the gene matches: 12. The CDR3 sequence is 16 residues long. The germline V gene has CDR1 LNHDA and CDR2 SQIVND (reference sequence).

The gene calls are TRBV28 and TRBJ1-5, with 10 bases lining up with TRBD1. Germline trimming cut 5 bases from V and 0 bases from J; bases unmatched to any gene: 10. The CDR3 length is 18 residues. Germline V lookup: CDR1 MDHEN, CDR2 SYDVKM. CDR3 sequence: CASSPWTGGGYSNQPQHF. The CDR3, as DNA: TGTGCCAGCAGTCCATGGACAGGGGGTGGATATAGCAATCAGCCCCAGCATTTT.

The J gene is TRBJ2-1, the V gene TRBV6-5; D is possibly TRBD2 (5 bases). In germline, CDR1 is MNHEY, CDR2 SVGAGI. V dropped 2 bases and J dropped 4 bases, with 12 bases sitting between them. This CDR3 has 15 residues. The CDR3: CASSYRGLGYNEQFF. As DNA, the CDR3 is TGTGCCAGCAGTTACAGAGGGCTGGGGTACAATGAGCAGTTCTTC.

The chain employs TRBV28 and TRBJ1-1; 8 bases line up with TRBD1. Per germline, CDR1 MDHEN and CDR2 SYDVKM. Trimming cost V 8 bases and J 3 bases; bases outside gene matches: 5. The CDR3 length is 13 residues. The CDR3 protein is CASQGQGYTEAFF. The CDR3 nucleotides are TGTGCCAGCCAAGGACAGGGTTACACTGAAGCTTTCTTT.

The rearrangement joins TRBV10-3 to TRBJ2-1; 9 bases are a match to TRBD2. The germline V gene has CDR1 ENHRY and CDR2 SYGVKD. The CDR3 runs 15 residues. After removal of 0 bases from V and 10 bases from J, the junction contained 7 bases not matched to a gene. CDR3 nucleotides: TGTGCCATCAGTGAGTCGAGGGCTAGCGGGGAGGAGCAGTTCTTC. Amino acids: CAISESRASGEEQFF.